A few counts support the clone carrying this T cell receptor beta chain. TCRdb used MiXCR to reprocess the RT-PCR reads, holding one entry per CDR3 protein. The sample yields about 500,000 distinct CDR3 sequences, 6.5% to 8% seen once. This sample is drawn from a study of response to subunit inactivated influenza vaccine. This CDR3 contains 16 residues. CDR1 is SGHDN, CDR2 FVKESK, per germline. Trimming removed 5 bases at V and 5 bases at J, with 22 bases between. The chain is built from TRBV14 and TRBJ2-7, with D tentatively TRBD2 (6 bases). The input for sequencing was PBMCs from blood, taken about 24 months after vaccination. The clonotype comes from a man aged 50-75 years who received an inactivated influenza vaccine. CDR3 amino acids: CASSTLNPGAGNEQYF. The CDR3 nucleotides are TGTGCCAGCAGCACCCTAAACCCGGGAGCCGGGAACGAGCAGTACTTC. The full variable domain, completed using reference TRBV14 and TRBJ2-7, is EAGVTQFPSHSVIEKGQTVTLRCDPISGHDNLYWYRRVMGKEIKFLLHFVKESKQDESGMPNNRFLAERTGGTYSTLKVQPAELEDSGVYFCASSTLNPGAGNEQYFGPGTRLTVT.